The rows below give T cell receptor beta chains drawn from one sample of a study of vaccination and CD4 T cells after COVID-19. Their target antigens are unknown. TCRdb reprocessed the PCR reads via MiXCR and lists one record per CDR3 protein. The table records roughly 20,000 distinct CDR3 sequences, roughly 40% of them present only once. The source was CD4+ T cells from blood, cultured in vitro, collected before SARS-CoV-2 vaccination. All receptors derive from a human donor who received a COVID-19 vaccine. Each CDR3 is given with its conserved first and last residue. D genes are given only for firm matches. Size is stated for part of the rows, as once, few or many counts, or as a class when the clone is expanded.

>-|TRBJ1-3|TRBV6-1|-
TGTGCCAGCAATTCTGGAAACACCATATATTTT
CASNSGNTIYF
>-|TRBJ1-2|TRBV2|few
TGTGCCAGCAGTGAAGCCCCGGGCAGGGGCGACGGCTACACCTTC
CASSEAPGRGDGYTF
>-|TRBJ1-2|TRBV6-1|-
TGTGCCAGCACTCAGGGCTATGGCTACACCTTC
CASTQGYGYTF
>-|TRBJ2-1|TRBV5-8|once
TGTGCCAGCAGCTTGAAGGGCCGCAATGAGCAGTTCTTC
CASSLKGRNEQFF
>-|TRBJ1-5|TRBV29-1|-
TGCAGCGTTTTAAGCACAGGGTTAAACAATCAGCCCCAGCATTTT
CSVLSTGLNNQPQHF
>TRBD2|TRBJ2-7|TRBV10-2|-
TGCGCCAGTAGTGGCGGGGGAAGCCACTACGAGCAGTACTTC
CASSGGGSHYEQYF
>TRBD1|TRBJ2-7|TRBV20-1|few
TGCAGTGCGTCGGGACAGGGGGCAAGCTCCTACGAGCAGTACTTC
CSASGQGASSYEQYF
>TRBD1|TRBJ1-6|TRBV2|-
TGTGCCAGCAGGAAGGACAGGGTGTGGAATTCACCCCTCCACTTT
CASRKDRVWNSPLHF
>TRBD2|TRBJ2-5|TRBV20-1|-
TGCAGTGCTAGAGGTCGGGGGGGCCTCGAGACCCAGTACTTC
CSARGRGGLETQYF
>-|TRBJ2-7|TRBV30|few
TGTGCCTGGAGTCGGGGAGGTTCCTATTACGAGCAGTACTTC
CAWSRGGSYYEQYF
>-|TRBJ2-5|TRBV11-3|few
TGTGCCAGCAGCTTAGAGGAGACCCAGTACTTC
CASSLEETQYF
>-|TRBJ1-4|TRBV30|-
TGTGCCTGGAGTTCACAGCCTAATGAAAAACTGTTTTTT
CAWSSQPNEKLFF
>-|TRBJ1-5|TRBV6-5|-
TGTGCCAGCAGTTACATAGGGGTCCGACAGCCCCAGCATTTT
CASSYIGVRQPQHF
>TRBD1|TRBJ1-1|TRBV7-9|-
TGTGCCAGCAGCTTAGGCAGGGCAGGGGGCAACACTGAAGCTTTCTTT
CASSLGRAGGNTEAFF
>TRBD2|TRBJ2-7|TRBV7-8|-
TGTGCCAGCAGCCCCCGACTAGCGGGGGGCTACGAGCAGTACTTC
CASSPRLAGGYEQYF
>-|TRBJ1-6|TRBV20-1|-
TGCAGTGCTAGAAAAAAACCGGGACAACCGAAAGCGAATTCACCCCTCCACTTT
CSARKKPGQPKANSPLHF
>TRBD1|TRBJ1-1|TRBV6-1|few
TGTGCCAGCAGGAGACAGGGGAAGTCAGACACTGAAGCTTTCTTT
CASRRQGKSDTEAFF
>TRBD1|TRBJ1-1|TRBV10-3|-
TGTGCCATCACCGCTCGGGACAGCGGGAACACTGAAGCTTTCTTT
CAITARDSGNTEAFF
>-|TRBJ2-7|TRBV24-1|-
TGTGCCCCCTGGGTGGCCTACGAGCAGTACTTC
CAPWVAYEQYF
>-|TRBJ2-1|TRBV10-1|-
TGCGCCAGCAGTGGGTTTGATGAGCAGTTCTTC
CASSGFDEQFF
>TRBD2|TRBJ2-1|TRBV6-2/TRBV6-3|few
TGTGCCAGCAGTTATCCCCATGGGGGGGGAAGTTACAATGAGCAGTTCTTC
CASSYPHGGGSYNEQFF
>TRBD1|TRBJ1-4|TRBV18|-
TGTGCCAGCTCACCCACAGGGGGGCCATGGAATGAAAAACTGTTTTTT
CASSPTGGPWNEKLFF
>-|TRBJ2-5|TRBV19|few
TGTGCCAGTAGTATAGAGGGGAGTAAGACCCAGTACTTC
CASSIEGSKTQYF
>-|TRBJ2-2|TRBV5-1|-
TGCGCCAGCAGCTGGGACACCGCGAACACCGGGGAGCTGTTTTTT
CASSWDTANTGELFF
>-|TRBJ2-6|TRBV27|few
TGTGCCAGCAGTCTTCAGGGGGGTGCCAACGTCCTGACTTTC
CASSLQGGANVLTF
>-|TRBJ1-5|TRBV24-1|-
TGTGCCACCAGTGATGACAGTGAACGGGATCCGTCCCAGCATTTT
CATSDDSERDPSQHF
>-|TRBJ2-7|TRBV7-2|-
TGTGCCAGCAGCTTCGACGGGTCCTACGAGCAGTACTTC
CASSFDGSYEQYF
>TRBD2|TRBJ2-1|TRBV14|-
TGTGCCAGCAGCCAAGATTTTCGGACTAGCGGGGGGTTCCCAATAAATGAGCAGTTCTTC
CASSQDFRTSGGFPINEQFF
>-|TRBJ1-4|TRBV19|-
TGTGCCAGTAGTATTGGAGGGAGCCGAATATTAAGTCTGTTTTTT
CASSIGGSRILSLFF
>-|TRBJ1-5|TRBV2|-
TGTGCCAGCAACCCACAGGGTCAGCCCCAGCATTTT
CASNPQGQPQHF
>-|TRBJ1-6|TRBV6-2/TRBV6-3|few
TGTGCCAGCAGTCTGACGGTGGATAATTCACCCCTCCACTTT
CASSLTVDNSPLHF
>TRBD1|TRBJ2-7|TRBV6-1|-
TGTGCCAGCAGTAAACAGGGGTACTACGAGCAGTACTTC
CASSKQGYYEQYF
>-|TRBJ2-5|TRBV5-1|few
TGCGCCAGCAGCTTGGGAGGCGGGTTTCAAGAGACCCAGTACTTC
CASSLGGGFQETQYF
>-|TRBJ2-2|TRBV6-1|once
TGTGCCAGCGACAGCGCGAACACCGGGGAGCTGTTTTTT
CASDSANTGELFF
>-|TRBJ1-2|TRBV20-1|-
TGCAGTACCGTGCGGGGGGAAGGCTATGGCTACACCTTC
CSTVRGEGYGYTF
>TRBD1|TRBJ1-2|TRBV5-1|few
TGCGCCAGCAGCTTAGGCAGGGGGCGAGATGCTAACTATGGCTACACCTTC
CASSLGRGRDANYGYTF
>TRBD1|TRBJ1-1|TRBV20-1|few
TGCAGTGCTAGAGTGGACAGGCCTCTTGCCACTGAAGCTTTCTTT
CSARVDRPLATEAFF
>TRBD1|TRBJ1-6|TRBV7-9|few
TGTGCCAGCAGTCAGGACAGGGTGAATTCACCCCTCCACTTT
CASSQDRVNSPLHF
>TRBD1|TRBJ2-3|TRBV19|few
TGTGCCAGTAGTATAGGCCCTCAGGGGGCGGGTACAGATACGCAGTATTTT
CASSIGPQGAGTDTQYF
>-|TRBJ2-7|TRBV6-5|-
TGTGCCAGCAGTTACTCGGGAGGGGGGAACGGGCAGTACTTC
CASSYSGGGNGQYF
>-|TRBJ1-1|TRBV10-3|-
TGTGCCATCACGGTTAGCTTGAACACTGAAGCTTTCTTT
CAITVSLNTEAFF
>-|TRBJ2-1|TRBV20-1|-
TGCAGTGCTAGATGGGGAGGAGGGGGCGAGCAGTTCTTC
CSARWGGGGEQFF
>TRBD2|TRBJ2-3|TRBV7-2|few
TGTGCCAGCAGCTTACTGCCGGGGGGGAGCACAGATACGCAGTATTTT
CASSLLPGGSTDTQYF
>-|TRBJ2-4|TRBV6-1|-
TGTGCCAGCGGCGGGACCGGCGGGGCCAAAAACATTCAGTACTTC
CASGGTGGAKNIQYF
>-|TRBJ2-5|TRBV7-2|-
TGTGCCAGCAGCACCAATAGGGCCCAGTACTTC
CASSTNRAQYF
>TRBD1|TRBJ2-5|TRBV20-1|-
TGCAGTGCTGACACAGGGGTGGGGGAGACCCAGTACTTC
CSADTGVGETQYF
>-|TRBJ1-4|TRBV3-1|-
TGTGCCAGCAGCCCGGGGTCGGGGGGTGAAAAACTGTTTTTT
CASSPGSGGEKLFF
>-|TRBJ1-3|TRBV12-3/TRBV12-4|medium-sized
TGTGCCAGCAGTTTGGTCGCCAGGTCCTCTGGAAACACCATATATTTT
CASSLVARSSGNTIYF
>-|TRBJ2-5|TRBV6-1|few
TGTGCCAGCAGTGAGTTTAGCGGCGGGGCCAAGGGAGAGACCCAGTACTTC
CASSEFSGGAKGETQYF
>-|TRBJ2-5|TRBV5-1|-
TGCGCCAGCAGCTTGGGTTACATGGAGACCCAGTACTTC
CASSLGYMETQYF
>TRBD1|TRBJ2-2|TRBV23-1|-
TGCGCCAGCAGTCAATCACCGGGACAGGGGATAACCGGGGAGCTGTTTTTT
CASSQSPGQGITGELFF
>-|TRBJ1-1|TRBV20-1|-
TGCAGTGCTAGAGACCCCCTGCGAAGGAAAAGCACTGAAGCTTTCTTT
CSARDPLRRKSTEAFF
>-|TRBJ1-6|TRBV5-1|few
TGCGCCAGCAGCTTAACAGGGATTATGTCACCCCTCCACTTT
CASSLTGIMSPLHF
>-|TRBJ2-5|TRBV10-1|-
TGCGCCAGCAGTGAACAGGGATCTCGCCAAGAGACCCAGTACTTC
CASSEQGSRQETQYF
>-|TRBJ2-2|TRBV5-1|-
TGCGCCAGCAGTGTGGGGGGCCCAACCGGGGAGCTGTTTTTT
CASSVGGPTGELFF
>-|TRBJ1-1|TRBV7-2|-
TGTGCCAGCAGCTTAGGCGGGGGACCTCGTCGGAACACTGAAGCTTTCTTT
CASSLGGGPRRNTEAFF
>TRBD1|TRBJ2-5|TRBV5-1|-
TGCGCCAGCAGCTTACAGGGGGCGCAAGAGACCCAGTACTTC
CASSLQGAQETQYF